This is a list of T cell receptor beta chains from one sample in a study of cytomegalovirus exposure and HLA in healthy donors. Method: immunoSEQ multiplex PCR; TCRdb's copy keeps in-frame clones and lacks some. The sample has 210,000 or so clones, 78% seen once. Input material: PBMCs. All receptors come from a boy between 5 and 17 years old in good health and CMV-seronegative. Each CDR3 is given with its conserved first and last residue. D genes are given only for firm matches.

j_call d_call v_call cdr3_aa
TRBJ1-2 NA TRBV15 CATSNSPSAGLGYTF
TRBJ2-3 NA TRBV5-1 CASSLDSNTDTQYF
TRBJ1-2 NA TRBV27 CASSYRHANYGYPF
TRBJ2-7 NA TRBV11-3 CASSPFSDEQYF
TRBJ1-2 NA TRBV30 CAWRAQRGLGYGYTF
TRBJ2-3 TRBD2 TRBV11-2 CASSLPKSGTSGLDTQYF
TRBJ1-1 NA TRBV25-1 CASSRRSGTEAFF
TRBJ1-1 NA TRBV2 CASSEFRTEAFF
TRBJ1-5 NA TRBV12-2 CASRSPEGESNQPQHF
TRBJ1-2 NA TRBV5-1 CASSSAGVGYGHTF
TRBJ1-5 NA TRBV30 CAWSPPGGPTPQHF
TRBJ2-3 NA TRBV11-2 CASSLGQVARDTQYF
TRBJ2-7 NA TRBV19 CASSTQGPYEQYF
TRBJ2-1 NA TRBV15 CATSRSLNEQFF
TRBJ2-1 TRBD2 TRBV5-3 CARSLKGLLYNEQFF
TRBJ1-6 TRBD1 TRBV7-8 CASSSTSNRDRVRSPLHF
TRBJ1-2 TRBD1 TRBV5-6 CASSLNRGISGYTF
TRBJ2-7 NA TRBV6-4 CASSDSTSSEQYF
TRBJ1-5 NA TRBV28 CASTILAQRGYNQPQHF
TRBJ1-2 NA TRBV19 CASSMGLEAGYGYTF
TRBJ1-3 NA TRBV5-8 CASSFDRAGLSGNTIYF
TRBJ2-1 NA TRBV18 CASSHRTSDSFNEQFF
TRBJ2-3 TRBD2 TRBV2 CASRALAGGGVRTDTQYF
TRBJ1-1 TRBD1 TRBV19 CASSRQGAGLAFF
TRBJ2-6 NA TRBV7-6 CASSQALSGANVLTF
TRBJ2-5 TRBD1 TRBV5-6 CASSFGTGMETQYF
TRBJ2-7 TRBD2 TRBV7-6 CASSLDSSGGYTSYEQYF
TRBJ1-3 NA TRBV5-1 CASSLTGGAGNTIYF
TRBJ1-1 NA TRBV4-2 CASSQVGGLDTEAFF
TRBJ2-5 NA TRBV11-2 CASSLSAMGVETQYF
TRBJ2-1 TRBD2 TRBV18 CASSPSLTAGAVNNEQFF
TRBJ2-5 TRBD1 TRBV29-1 CSARDRGPGAQYF
TRBJ2-7 TRBD1 TRBV11-2 CASSLGQGGEQYF
TRBJ2-1 NA TRBV2 CASSIDRGSYNEQFF
TRBJ2-7 TRBD2 TRBV11-1 CASSRGEWTYEQYF
TRBJ1-3 NA TRBV9 CASSVALGHSSGNTIYF
TRBJ2-7 NA TRBV2 CASRVPGEAEEQYF
TRBJ2-7 NA TRBV19 CASSMAGARPYEQYF
TRBJ2-3 TRBD2 TRBV6-6 CASSYQAGGVLDTQYF
TRBJ1-4 TRBD1 TRBV19 CAASVRDSINEKLFF